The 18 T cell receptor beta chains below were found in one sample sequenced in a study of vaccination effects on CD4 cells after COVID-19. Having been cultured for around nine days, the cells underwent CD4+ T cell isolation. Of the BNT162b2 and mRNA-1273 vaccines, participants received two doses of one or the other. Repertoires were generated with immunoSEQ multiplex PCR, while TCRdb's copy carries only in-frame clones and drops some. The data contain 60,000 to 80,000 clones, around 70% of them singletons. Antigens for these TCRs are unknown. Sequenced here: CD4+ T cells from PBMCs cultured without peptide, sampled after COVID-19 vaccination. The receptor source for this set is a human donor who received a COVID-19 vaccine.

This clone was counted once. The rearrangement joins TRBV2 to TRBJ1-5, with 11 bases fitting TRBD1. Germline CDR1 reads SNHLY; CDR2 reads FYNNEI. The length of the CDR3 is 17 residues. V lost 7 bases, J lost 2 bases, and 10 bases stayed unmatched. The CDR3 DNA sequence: TGTGCCAGCACGGGACAGGGGGGGAGTTGGGGCAATCAGCCCCAGCATTTT. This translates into CASTGQGGSWGNQPQHF.

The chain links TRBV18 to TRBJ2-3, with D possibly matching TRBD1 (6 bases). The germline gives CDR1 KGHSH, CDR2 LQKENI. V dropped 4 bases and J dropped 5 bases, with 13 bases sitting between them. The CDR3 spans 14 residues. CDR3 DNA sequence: TGTGCCAGCTCACGGACAGCCTCCGGAGATACGCAGTATTTT. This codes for CASSRTASGDTQYF.

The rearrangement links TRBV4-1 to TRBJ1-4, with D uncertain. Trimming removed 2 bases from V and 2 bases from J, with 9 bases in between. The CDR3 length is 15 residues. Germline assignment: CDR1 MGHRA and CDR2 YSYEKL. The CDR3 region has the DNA TGCGCCAGCAGCCAAAATCAAGGGACTAATGAAAAACTGTTTTTT. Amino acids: CASSQNQGTNEKLFF.

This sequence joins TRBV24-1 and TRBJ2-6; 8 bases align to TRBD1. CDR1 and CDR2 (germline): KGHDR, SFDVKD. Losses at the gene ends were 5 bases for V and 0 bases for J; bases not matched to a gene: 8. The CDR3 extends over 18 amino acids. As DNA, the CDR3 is TGTGCCACCAGTGGACTGGACAGGGCTGGCTCTGGGGCCAACGTCCTGACTTTC. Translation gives CATSGLDRAGSGANVLTF.

Here the CDR3 DNA reads TGTGCCAGCAGTTATGGTGGCAGGGGAGGCAATCAGCCCCAGCATTTT. It codes for CASSYGGRGGNQPQHF. This chain connects TRBV6-2 or TRBV6-3 to TRBJ1-5; D might be TRBD1 (6 bases). Looked up from germline, CDR1 is MNHEY and CDR2 is SVGEGT. V lost 3 bases to trimming and J lost 2 bases, with 14 bases between them. This CDR3 is 16 amino acids long.

The CDR3 loop reads CASSRSNQGGYGYTF. CDR3 nucleotide sequence: TGTGCCAGCAGCCGTAGCAATCAGGGTGGCTATGGCTACACCTTC. V gene TRBV28 combines with J gene TRBJ1-2, with D possibly being TRBD1 (5 bases). Germline V gene lookup returns CDR1 MDHEN and CDR2 SYDVKM. CDR3 length equals 15 residues. V lost 6 bases and J lost 4, with 18 bases in between.

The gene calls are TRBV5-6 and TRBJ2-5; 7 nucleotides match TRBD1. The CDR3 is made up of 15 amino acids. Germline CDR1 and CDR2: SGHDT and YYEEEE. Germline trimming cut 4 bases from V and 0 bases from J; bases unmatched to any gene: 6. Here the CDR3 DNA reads TGTGCCAGCAGCAGATTGGGACAGAACCAAGAGACCCAGTACTTC. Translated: CASSRLGQNQETQYF.

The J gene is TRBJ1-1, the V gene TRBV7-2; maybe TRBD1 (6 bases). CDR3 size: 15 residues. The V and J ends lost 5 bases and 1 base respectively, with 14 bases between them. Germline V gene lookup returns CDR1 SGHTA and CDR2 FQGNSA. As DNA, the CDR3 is TGTGCCAGCAGCCCAAAGACAGGCCAGAACACTGAAGCTTTCTTT. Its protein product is CASSPKTGQNTEAFF.

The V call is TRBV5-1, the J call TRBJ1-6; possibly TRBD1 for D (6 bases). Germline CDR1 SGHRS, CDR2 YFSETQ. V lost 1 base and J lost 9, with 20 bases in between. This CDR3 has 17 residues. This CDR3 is CASSLFGQGRVFSPLHF. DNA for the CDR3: TGCGCCAGCAGCTTGTTCGGCCAGGGGAGGGTTTTTTCACCCCTCCACTTT.

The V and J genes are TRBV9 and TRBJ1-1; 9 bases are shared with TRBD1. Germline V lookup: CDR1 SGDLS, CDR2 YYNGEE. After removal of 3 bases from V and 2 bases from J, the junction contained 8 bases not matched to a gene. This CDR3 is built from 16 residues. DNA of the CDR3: TGTGCCAGCAGCGGGGGGACAGGGAAATTTAACACTGAAGCTTTCTTT. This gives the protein CASSGGTGKFNTEAFF.

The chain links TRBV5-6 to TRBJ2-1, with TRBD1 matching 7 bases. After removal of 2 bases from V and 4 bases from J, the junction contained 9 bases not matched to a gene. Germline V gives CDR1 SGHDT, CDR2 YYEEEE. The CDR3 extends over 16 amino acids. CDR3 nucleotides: TGTGCCAGCAGCTTAACAGGGGCGAATCTGTACAATGAGCAGTTCTTC. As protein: CASSLTGANLYNEQFF.

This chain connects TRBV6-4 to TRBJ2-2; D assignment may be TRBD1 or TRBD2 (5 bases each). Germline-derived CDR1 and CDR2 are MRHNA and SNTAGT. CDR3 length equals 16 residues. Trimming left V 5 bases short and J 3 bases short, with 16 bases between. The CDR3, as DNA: TGTGCCAGCAGTCTGGCGTCGGGACCCTACACCGGGGAGCTGTTTTTT. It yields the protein CASSLASGPYTGELFF.

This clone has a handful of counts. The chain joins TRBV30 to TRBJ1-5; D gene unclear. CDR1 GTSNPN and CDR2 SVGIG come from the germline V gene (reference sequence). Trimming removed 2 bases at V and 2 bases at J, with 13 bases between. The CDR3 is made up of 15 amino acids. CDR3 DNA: TGTGCCTGGAGTATCGGGGATCGTCGCAATCAGCCCCAGCATTTT. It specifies CAWSIGDRRNQPQHF. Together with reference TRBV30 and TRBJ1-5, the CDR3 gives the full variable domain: SQTIHQWPATLVQPVGSPLSLECTVEGTSNPNLYWYRQAAGRGLQLLFYSVGIGQISSEVPQNLSASRPQDRQFILSSKKLLLSDSGFYLCAWSIGDRRNQPQHFGDGTRLSIL.

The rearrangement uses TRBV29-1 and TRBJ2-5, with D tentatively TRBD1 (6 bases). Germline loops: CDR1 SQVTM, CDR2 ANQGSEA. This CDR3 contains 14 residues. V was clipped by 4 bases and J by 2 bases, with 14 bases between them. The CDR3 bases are TGCAGCGTTGTACTACAGGGCTTTCAAGAGACCCAGTACTTC. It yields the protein CSVVLQGFQETQYF.

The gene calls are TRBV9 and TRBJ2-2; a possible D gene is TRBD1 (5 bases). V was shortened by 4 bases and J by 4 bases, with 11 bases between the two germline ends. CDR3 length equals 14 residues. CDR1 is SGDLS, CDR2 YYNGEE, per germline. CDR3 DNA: TGTGCCAGCAGCCCTCAGGGCACCACCGGGGAGCTGTTTTTT. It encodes CASSPQGTTGELFF.

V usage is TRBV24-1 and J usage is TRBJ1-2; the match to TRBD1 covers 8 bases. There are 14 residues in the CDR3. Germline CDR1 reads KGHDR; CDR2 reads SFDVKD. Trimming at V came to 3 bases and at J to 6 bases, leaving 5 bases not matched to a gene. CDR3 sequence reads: CATSDTSTGDGYTF. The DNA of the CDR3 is TGTGCCACCAGTGATACTTCGACAGGGGATGGCTACACCTTC.

The CDR3 coding sequence is TGTGCCAGCATTAACTCCGGGGGTGGCAATCAGCCCCAGCATTTT. Protein sequence: CASINSGGGNQPQHF. V is TRBV6-5 and J is TRBJ1-5; possible D gene TRBD1, 5 bases. CDR3 length equals 15 residues. V lost 7 bases to trimming and J lost 2 bases, with 15 bases between them. CDR1 is MNHEY and CDR2 is SVGAGI in the germline V gene.

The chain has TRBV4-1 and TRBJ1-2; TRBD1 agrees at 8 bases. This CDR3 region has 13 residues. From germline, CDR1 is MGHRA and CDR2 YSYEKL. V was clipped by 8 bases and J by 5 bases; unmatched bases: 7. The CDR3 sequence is CASHATGAYGYTF. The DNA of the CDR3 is TGCGCCAGCCATGCGACAGGGGCGTATGGCTACACCTTC.